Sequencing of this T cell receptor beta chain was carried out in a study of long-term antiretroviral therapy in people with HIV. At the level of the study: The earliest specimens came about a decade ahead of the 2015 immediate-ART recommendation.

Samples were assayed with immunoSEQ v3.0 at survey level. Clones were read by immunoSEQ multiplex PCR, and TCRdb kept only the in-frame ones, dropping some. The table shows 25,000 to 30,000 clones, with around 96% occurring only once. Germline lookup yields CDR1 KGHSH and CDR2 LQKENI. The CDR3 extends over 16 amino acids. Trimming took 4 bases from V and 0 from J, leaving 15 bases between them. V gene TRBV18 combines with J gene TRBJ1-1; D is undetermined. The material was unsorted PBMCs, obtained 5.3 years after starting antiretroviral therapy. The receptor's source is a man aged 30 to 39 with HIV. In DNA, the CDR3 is TGTGCCAGCTCACAGGGATTCCGGGGATTGAACACTGAAGCTTTCTTT. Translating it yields CASSQGFRGLNTEAFF.